This is a list of T cell receptor beta chains from one sample in a study of control samples from healthy donors and cancer patients. Produced via immunoSEQ multiplex PCR; TCRdb's table is partial and in-frame only. The table shows about 140,000 clones, with about 90% occurring only once. The sequenced material came from blood. The origin of the receptors is a young man in good health. CDR3s include the opening cysteine and the closing phenylalanine or tryptophan. The D gene is left open where the match is weak. Size tells how often a clone was seen (once, few, many) or the class of an expanded clone, and some rows leave it out.

D | J | V | size | CDR3 | DNA
- | TRBJ2-7 | TRBV3-1/TRBV3-2 | - | CASSQDGTWSYEQYF | TGTGCCAGCAGCCAAGATGGGACGTGGTCCTACGAGCAGTACTTC
- | TRBJ2-5 | TRBV5-5 | - | CASSPPTGQETQYF | TGTGCCAGCAGCCCCCCGACGGGGCAAGAGACCCAGTACTTC
- | TRBJ1-5 | TRBV2 | - | CASSDGTSFQPQHF | TGTGCCAGCAGTGATGGGACTTCATTTCAGCCCCAGCATTTT
TRBD2 | TRBJ2-1 | TRBV4-2 | - | CASSQDSGGAFSYNEQFF | TGTGCCAGCAGCCAGGATAGCGGGGGGGCCTTCTCCTACAATGAGCAGTTCTTC
TRBD1 | TRBJ1-1 | TRBV19 | - | CASSPLTGPVNTEAFF | TGTGCCAGTAGTCCCCTGACAGGGCCCGTGAACACTGAAGCTTTCTTT
- | TRBJ1-2 | TRBV6-5 | - | CASSYLVTPGNYGYTF | TGTGCCAGCAGTTACTTAGTGACCCCGGGTAACTATGGCTACACCTTC
TRBD1 | TRBJ1-2 | TRBV27 | - | CASSTTGLGYTF | TGTGCCAGCAGTACGACAGGGTTGGGCTACACCTTC
- | TRBJ1-4 | TRBV3-1/TRBV3-2 | - | CASSQEQRKLFF | TGTGCCAGCAGCCAAGAGCAGAGAAAACTGTTTTTT
- | TRBJ1-1 | TRBV3-1/TRBV3-2 | - | CASSQVWVMNTEAFF | TGTGCCAGCAGCCAAGTGTGGGTCATGAACACTGAAGCTTTCTTT
TRBD2 | TRBJ2-1 | TRBV5-1 | - | CASSLASGGPREQFF | TGCGCCAGCAGCTTGGCTAGCGGGGGCCCCCGGGAGCAGTTCTTC
- | TRBJ1-1 | TRBV11-3 | - | CASALRENTEAFF | TGTGCCAGCGCCCTTCGAGAGAACACTGAAGCTTTCTTT
- | TRBJ1-1 | TRBV7-9 | - | CASSLAGYNDEAFF | TGTGCCAGCAGCTTAGCGGGGTATAACGACGAAGCTTTCTTT
- | TRBJ1-4 | TRBV5-1 | - | CASSLAGSTDEKLFF | TGCGCCAGCAGCTTGGCGGGGTCAACGGATGAAAAACTGTTTTTT
- | TRBJ1-6 | TRBV4-1 | - | CASTGLPENNSPLHF | TGCGCCAGCACAGGCCTGCCCGAAAATAATTCACCCCTCCACTTT
TRBD1 | TRBJ2-5 | TRBV7-3 | once | CASSLTSVGTVGETQYF | TGTGCCAGCAGCTTAACGTCCGTAGGGACAGTAGGAGAGACCCAGTACTTC
- | TRBJ1-2 | TRBV4-2 | - | CASSQGPDWDGYTF | TGTGCCAGCAGCCAAGGTCCGGATTGGGATGGCTACACCTTC
- | TRBJ2-7 | TRBV6-1 | - | CASSYTRLDEQYF | TGTGCCAGCAGTTATACACGGCTCGACGAGCAGTACTTC
TRBD1 | TRBJ2-7 | TRBV11-2 | - | CASSLLTLPGQATYEQYF | TGTGCCAGCAGCCTCCTAACCCTCCCGGGACAGGCGACCTACGAGCAGTACTTC
- | TRBJ2-7 | TRBV4-1 | - | CASSQVTETYEQYF | TGCGCCAGCAGCCAAGTCACGGAGACCTACGAGCAGTACTTC
- | TRBJ1-2 | TRBV2 | - | CASTGSANYGYTF | TGTGCCAGCACAGGCAGCGCTAACTATGGCTACACCTTC
- | TRBJ1-2 | TRBV7-8 | - | CASSSRDGYTF | TGTGCCAGCAGCTCCAGGGATGGCTACACCTTC
TRBD1 | TRBJ1-1 | TRBV19 | few | CASSTGTGKSEAFF | TGTGCCAGTAGTACCGGGACAGGGAAGTCTGAAGCTTTCTTT
- | TRBJ1-2 | TRBV4-1 | - | CASSQAQASDEYGYTF | TGCGCCAGCAGCCAAGCCCAAGCTAGCGACGAGTATGGCTACACCTTC
- | TRBJ1-3 | TRBV6-2/TRBV6-3 | - | CASSYPRQTGNTIYF | TGTGCCAGCAGTTACCCAAGACAGACTGGAAACACCATATATTTT